This TCR beta chain was found in a study of Ad26.COV2.S vaccination and SARS-CoV-2 variants. Study-level background: The vaccine Ad26.COV2.S was put into the muscle once, or twice with 56 days between.

The study's findings and limits: TCR breadth and depth analyses may have underestimated total T cell responses.

The repertoire was sequenced with immunoSEQ multiplex PCR; TCRdb's copy has only in-frame clones and lacks some. The repertoire includes some 500,000 clones, about 88% of them detected once, and over 2.5% sits in the top ten. The treatment denotes: over 15 received Ad26.COV2.S at low or high dose, single or two shots; 5 received placebo; per-sample allocation not given. Specimens were obtained on day 63 following the first vaccine or placebo injection. In this sample, this clone turned up once. What it binds is not known. The input for sequencing was peripheral blood, taken in a trial of Ad26.COV2.S vaccine versus placebo. The sequence was collected from a person between 18 and 59 years old who received the Ad26.COV2.S COVID-19 vaccine or a placebo.

As DNA, the CDR3 is TGTGCCAGTAGTCCTTACAGGAACACTGAAGCTTTCTTT. Its translation: CASSPYRNTEAFF. The chain combines TRBV19 with TRBJ1-1; D gene ambiguous. The V gene's germline CDR1 is LNHDA and CDR2 SQIVND (reference sequence). The V gene lost 5 bases and the J gene lost 1 base, with 8 bases spanning the gap. CDR3 length: 13 residues.